This TCR beta chain was recorded in a study of T cells in Graves' hyperthyroidism and ophthalmopathy. General study results and limits: Within blood appeared most thyroid clonotypes that had expanded above 0.001.

RNA transcripts served as the template for amplifying TCR beta CDR3 regions. First-round RT-PCR with HTBI primers amplified the TCR CDR3 region. Each CDR3 protein gets one entry after TCRdb re-called the multiplex PCR reads with MiXCR. The table lists approximately 560,000 distinct CDR3 sequences, just over 45% of them singletons, with roughly 8.2% in the top ten. Germline V CDR1 and CDR2: ENHRY, SYGVKD. CDR3 length: 12 residues. Trimming removed 5 bases from V and 7 bases from J; junction bases left unmatched: 1. A note on this clonotype: Its antigen remains unidentified.

This clonotype originated in a woman between 18 and 29 years old with Graves' hyperthyroidism. Material: peripheral blood or thyroid tissue (not recorded which). The chain couples TRBV10-3 to TRBJ2-2; 7 bases agree with TRBD2. This CDR3 is CAISRGDGELFF. The CDR3 DNA is TGTGCCATCAGTCGGGGGGACGGGGAGCTGTTTTTT.